This TCR beta chain comes out of a study of blood T cell repertoires in COVID-19. The wider study: Acute and convalescent COVID-19 specimens originated in the United States, Italy and Spain. T cells, B-cell-depleted T cells, or PBMCs provided the cDNA or gDNA that served as material.

The ends were cut back, 0 bases at V and 5 bases at J, with 7 bases in the middle. The CDR3 sequence is 13 residues long. The germline CDR1 and CDR2 sequences are LNHDA and SQIVND (reference sequence). There are a few counts of this clone. In the original processing: Reference gene primers were amplified, and this amplification served to estimate nucleated cell counts. Here immunoSEQ multiplex PCR was the method, and the copy in TCRdb shows in-frame clones only, minus some. V and J calls plus clone size are reproduced from that table; the DNA served to infer D and trimming. Counted here are about 70,000 clones, around 88% occurring once; the ten biggest clones make up around 20%.

This chain links TRBV19 with TRBJ1-1; D not certain. This TCR was recovered from a woman aged 80 or older with acute or convalescent COVID-19. Sequences were obtained from peripheral blood. For the CDR3, the DNA is TGTGCCAGTAGTATAGAGGGAGGGACTGAAGCTTTCTTT. Translating gives CASSIEGGTEAFF.